These 8 T cell receptor beta chains originate from one sample sequenced in a study of control samples from healthy donors and cancer patients. Produced via immunoSEQ multiplex PCR; TCRdb's table is partial and in-frame only. The table includes 120,000 or so clones, around nine tenths detected once. The sequencing input was blood. Receptor source: a man aged 18 to 30 in good health.

The rearrangement links TRBV14 to TRBJ2-2, with 10 bases that match TRBD1. Germline CDR1 SGHDN, CDR2 FVKESK. The CDR3 is made up of 18 amino acids. V trimming: 0 bases; J trimming: 3 bases; junction bases outside the gene matches: 7. Here the CDR3 DNA reads TGTGCCAGCAGCCAAGATCGGGGGACAGGGGCCCACACCGGGGAGCTGTTTTTT. This translates into CASSQDRGTGAHTGELFF.

The chain employs TRBV7-8 and TRBJ1-1, with 7 nucleotides matching TRBD1. V shed 6 bases and J 3 bases; nucleotides not matched to a gene: 13. Germline lookup yields CDR1 SGHVS and CDR2 FQNEAQ. CDR3 size: 16 residues. The CDR3 is CASRGANRGGDTEAFF. CDR3 nucleotides: TGTGCCAGCAGGGGAGCAAACAGGGGAGGGGACACTGAAGCTTTCTTT. The complete variable domain, with remaining parts taken from reference TRBV7-8 and TRBJ1-1, reads GAGVSQSPRYKVAKRGQDVALRCDPISGHVSLFWYQQALGQGPEFLTYFQNEAQLDKSGLPSDRFFAERPEGSVSTLKIQRTQQEDSAVYLCASRGANRGGDTEAFFGQGTRLTVV.

The rearrangement joins TRBV3-1 (or the pseudogene TRBV3-2) to TRBJ1-1, with 7 bases matching TRBD1. The CDR3 length is 16 residues. CDR1 is LGHDT and CDR2 is YNNKEL in the germline V gene (reference sequence). J lost 1 base, V lost 6 bases, and 11 bases had no gene match. The CDR3 region has the DNA TGTGCCAGCAGGCCCGCGACAGGGTTAACGAACACTGAAGCTTTCTTT. Protein product: CASRPATGLTNTEAFF.

The gene calls are TRBV9 and TRBJ1-1; 9 positions match TRBD1. Per the germline V gene, CDR1 is SGDLS and CDR2 is YYNGEE. The CDR3 runs to 16 residues. The V gene end was trimmed by 4 bases and the J gene end by 1 base; junction bases not matched to a gene: 8. CDR3 DNA: TGTGCCAGCAGCCTTGGGACAGGGACAACGAACACTGAAGCTTTCTTT. Protein product: CASSLGTGTTNTEAFF. Filled out from reference TRBV9 and TRBJ1-1, the complete variable domain reads DSGVTQTPKHLITATGQRVTLRCSPRSGDLSVYWYQQSLDQGLQFLIQYYNGEERAKGNILERFSAQQFPDLHSELNLSSLELGDSALYFCASSLGTGTTNTEAFFGQGTRLTVV.

The chain joins TRBV6-5 to TRBJ2-1; possibly TRBD1 or TRBD2 for D (5 bases each). Germline V gene lookup returns CDR1 MNHEY and CDR2 SVGAGI. Deletions cut 6 bases from V and 6 bases from J, with 9 bases between. CDR3 length: 12 residues. The CDR3 bases are TGTGCCAGCAGCCGGGGCTCCAATGAGCAGTTCTTC. It yields the protein CASSRGSNEQFF.

Here the CDR3 reads CASSQGQTGNTIYF. Here the CDR3 DNA reads TGCGCCAGCAGCCAGGGACAGACTGGAAACACCATATATTTT. The chain uses TRBV5-1 and TRBJ1-3, with TRBD1 matching 7 bases. CDR3 length: 14 amino acids. J gave up 2 bases and V 4 bases, and 3 bases lay outside the gene matches. Germline-derived CDR1 and CDR2 are SGHRS and YFSETQ.

V usage is TRBV6-5 and J usage is TRBJ2-7; perhaps TRBD2 as D (5 bases). Germline assignment: CDR1 MNHEY and CDR2 SVGAGI. The CDR3 is 15 amino acids. V dropped 4 bases and J dropped 5 bases, with 18 bases sitting between them. CDR3 in DNA: TGTGCCAGCAGTTTGAGCGGCGACCTTTATAACGAGCAGTACTTC. Its translation: CASSLSGDLYNEQYF.

This clone occurred once. The rearrangement links TRBV11-2 to TRBJ1-2; D call uncertain. V shed 2 bases and J shed 10 bases, with 14 bases lying between them. Germline CDR1 and CDR2: SGHAT and FQNNGV. There are 13 residues in the CDR3. The CDR3 DNA sequence: TGTGCCAGCAGCTTATTAACTCCCGAACCCTACACCTTC. Translated, it gives CASSLLTPEPYTF.